The rows below give T cell receptor beta chains drawn from one sample of a study of Graves' ophthalmopathy and Graves' hyperthyroidism. TCRdb reanalysed the multiplex PCR reads using MiXCR and keeps one entry per CDR3 protein. This table holds some 240,000 distinct CDR3 sequences, around 50% found once. The specimen sequenced was peripheral blood. All receptors derive from an adult man with Graves' ophthalmopathy. Each CDR3 is given with its conserved first and last residue. Each record gives: clone size, D gene, J gene, V gene, CDR3 protein, CDR3 DNA. The D gene is left open where the match is weak. Clone size is given for some rows only: seen once, a few or many times, or a class if the clone is expanded.

>-|-|TRBJ1-2|TRBV2
CASSEAVAGRGYTF
TGTGCCAGCAGTGAAGCGGTAGCAGGGAGAGGCTACACCTTC
>-|TRBD2|TRBJ2-2|TRBV10-3
CAISDLTSGRTGELFF
TGTGCCATCAGTGATTTGACTAGCGGGAGAACCGGGGAGCTGTTTTTT
>many|-|TRBJ1-2|TRBV25-1
CASSESGLGYTF
TGTGCCAGCAGTGAATCGGGTCTGGGCTACACCTTC
>-|-|TRBJ1-2|TRBV20-1
CSATGTPNYGYTF
TGCAGTGCTACTGGGACTCCAAACTATGGCTACACCTTC
>-|TRBD1|TRBJ2-6|TRBV7-2
CASTAGTGPSGANVLTF
TGTGCCAGCACCGCCGGGACAGGCCCCTCTGGGGCCAACGTCCTGACTTTC
>few|-|TRBJ2-5|TRBV9
CASSPRTEQETQYF
TGTGCCAGCAGCCCCAGGACGGAGCAAGAGACCCAGTACTTC
>-|TRBD1|TRBJ2-7|TRBV12-3/TRBV12-4
CASSLLGQGASLAYEQYF
TGTGCCAGCAGTTTATTGGGACAGGGGGCGTCTTTGGCCTACGAGCAGTACTTC
>-|-|TRBJ1-1|TRBV15
CATSSHWEGEAFF
TGTGCCACCAGCAGCCATTGGGAAGGTGAAGCTTTCTTT
>few|TRBD1|TRBJ2-2|TRBV25-1
CASSPPDRANTGELFF
TGTGCCAGCAGCCCCCCCGACAGGGCGAACACCGGGGAGCTGTTTTTT
>-|TRBD1|TRBJ2-7|TRBV7-2
CASSPQGAGSYEQYF
TGTGCCAGCAGCCCACAGGGGGCTGGTTCGTACGAGCAGTACTTC
>many|-|TRBJ1-2|TRBV19
CASNGGMYYGYTF
TGTGCCAGTAACGGGGGGATGTATTATGGCTACACCTTC
>few|-|TRBJ2-7|TRBV25-1
CASSGTAWGQYF
TGTGCCAGCAGTGGGACCGCTTGGGGGCAGTACTTC
>-|-|TRBJ2-7|TRBV10-3
CATSTGPSYEQYF
TGTGCCACCTCGACAGGTCCCTCCTACGAGCAGTACTTC
>-|-|TRBJ1-1|TRBV10-3
CASIEDGNTEAFF
TGTGCCAGCATCGAGGACGGGAACACTGAAGCTTTCTTT
>few|-|TRBJ2-7|TRBV24-1
CATSDVGRGPYEQYF
TGTGCCACCAGTGATGTTGGGCGGGGGCCCTACGAGCAGTACTTC
>-|-|TRBJ1-6|TRBV12-3/TRBV12-4
CASSLGPAGSPLHF
TGTGCCAGCAGTTTAGGACCGGCTGGATCACCCCTCCACTTT
>-|TRBD1|TRBJ1-6|TRBV7-9
CASSSGTGYNSPLHF
TGTGCCAGCAGCTCCGGGACAGGGTATAATTCACCCCTCCACTTT
>-|-|TRBJ1-2|TRBV19
CASSTLQTAPRDGYTF
TGTGCCAGTAGTACCCTCCAAACAGCGCCTAGAGATGGCTACACCTTC
>many|-|TRBJ2-7|TRBV5-1
CASSLITDSPYEQYF
TGCGCCAGCAGCTTGATAACGGACAGCCCCTACGAGCAGTACTTC
>many|TRBD2|TRBJ2-7|TRBV2
CASSESSGSSYEQYF
TGTGCCAGCAGTGAGTCAAGCGGGAGCTCCTACGAGCAGTACTTC
>-|-|TRBJ2-7|TRBV20-1
CSARDGGRGDEQYF
TGCAGTGCTAGAGATGGTGGGCGGGGCGATGAGCAGTACTTC
>once|TRBD2|TRBJ2-2|TRBV20-1
CSAPGLAGDTGELFF
TGCAGTGCTCCGGGACTAGCGGGAGACACCGGGGAGCTGTTTTTT